This entry lists 11 T cell receptor beta chains sequenced from one sample in a study of technical replicates of blood from a few donors. Profiled with immunoSEQ multiplex PCR; TCRdb holds only in-frame clones, not every one. The table records about 14,000 clones, 84% of them present only once. Source material: PBMCs. Every receptor here comes from a human donor in good health.

This clone was recorded only once. The rearrangement links TRBV5-1 to TRBJ1-4; TRBD1 matches 8 bases. This CDR3 contains 15 residues. Germline V gene lookup returns CDR1 SGHRS and CDR2 YFSETQ. V was pared by 3 bases and J by 2 bases, with 3 bases of the junction left unmatched. This CDR3 is CASSYQGATNEKLFF. CDR3 coding DNA: TGCGCCAGCAGCTACCAGGGGGCGACTAATGAAAAACTGTTTTTT.

The rearrangement joins TRBV29-1 to TRBJ1-2, with 12 bases identical to TRBD1. This CDR3 region has 14 residues. Germline assignment: CDR1 SQVTM and CDR2 ANQGSEA. The V gene end was trimmed by 7 bases and the J gene end by 2 bases; junction bases not matched to a gene: 5. The CDR3 sequence: CSAGGQGANYGYTF. The DNA for the CDR3 is TGCAGCGCTGGGGGACAGGGGGCAAACTATGGCTACACCTTC.

The chain is built from TRBV27 and TRBJ2-7; no firm D call. This CDR3 region has 12 residues. CDR1 is MNHEY, CDR2 SMNVEV, per germline (reference sequence). Between the trimmed V and J ends, which lost 3 bases and 9 bases, there was a span of 12 bases. The CDR3 sequence: CASSFPGSVQYF. In DNA, the CDR3 is TGTGCCAGCAGTTTTCCCGGGTCTGTGCAGTACTTC.

The rearrangement joins TRBV29-1 to TRBJ2-1; TRBD2 agrees at 12 bases. J was trimmed by 5 bases and V by 4 bases; bases with no gene match: 3. The CDR3 is 14 amino acids. The germline V gene has CDR1 SQVTM and CDR2 ANQGSEA. The CDR3 sequence is CSVARLAGDNEQFF. CDR3 nucleotide sequence: TGCAGCGTTGCACGACTAGCGGGGGACAATGAGCAGTTCTTC.

V usage is TRBV5-1 and J usage is TRBJ2-1; 9 bases align to TRBD2. CDR3 size: 15 residues. The germline CDR1 and CDR2 sequences are SGHRS and YFSETQ. J gave up 8 bases and V 7 bases, and 13 bases lay outside the gene matches. CDR3 in DNA: TGCGCCAGCCATGGGCTAGCGGGGACGTCGGATGAGCAGTTCTTC. It codes for CASHGLAGTSDEQFF.

The chain couples TRBV25-1 to TRBJ2-3; 7 nucleotides line up with TRBD2. V shed 4 bases and J 3 bases; nucleotides not matched to a gene: 10. Germline CDR1 MGHDK, CDR2 SYGVNS. The CDR3 is 16 residues long. CDR3 in amino acids: CASSVGGRAATDTQYF. CDR3 sequence (DNA): TGTGCCAGCAGTGTAGGAGGGAGGGCCGCGACAGATACGCAGTATTTT.

The J gene is TRBJ1-3, the V gene TRBV5-1; D is uncertain. The CDR3 contains 13 residues. Germline V lookup: CDR1 SGHRS, CDR2 YFSETQ. Trimming removed 7 bases at V and 0 bases at J, with 8 bases between. CDR3 sequence: CASGPGSGNTIYF. The DNA for the CDR3 is TGCGCCAGCGGCCCGGGCTCTGGAAACACCATATATTTT. Filled out from reference TRBV5-1 and TRBJ1-3, the complete variable domain reads KAGVTQTPRYLIKTRGQQVTLSCSPISGHRSVSWYQQTPGQGLQFLFEYFSETQRNKGNFPGRFSGRQFSNSRSEMNVSTLELGDSALYLCASGPGSGNTIYFGEGSWLTVV.

This clone has a single count. This chain joins TRBV7-8 and TRBJ1-1; D call uncertain. The CDR3 covers 14 residues. V shed 1 base and J shed 1 base, with 7 bases lying between them. Germline CDR1 and CDR2: SGHVS and FQNEAQ. The chain's CDR3 is CASSLGAGNTEAFF. The CDR3 DNA is TGTGCCAGCAGCTTAGGAGCAGGGAACACTGAAGCTTTCTTT.

The V gene is TRBV7-9, the J gene TRBJ2-7; D possibly corresponds to TRBD1 (6 bases). Trimming removed 5 bases at V and 0 bases at J, with 17 bases between. The CDR3 covers 16 residues. Germline V lookup: CDR1 SEHNR, CDR2 FQNEAQ (reference sequence). CDR3 loop: CASSGRDTQGSYEQYF. The CDR3 DNA reads TGTGCCAGCAGCGGAAGGGACACCCAAGGCTCCTACGAGCAGTACTTC.

The rearrangement links TRBV28 to TRBJ2-7; 7 positions match TRBD1. CDR1 MDHEN and CDR2 SYDVKM come from the germline V gene. Trimming removed 3 bases from V and 0 bases from J; junction bases left unmatched: 5. CDR3 length: 15 residues. The CDR3 DNA reads TGTGCCAGCAGTTTTGTGGCAGGGGGCTCCTACGAGCAGTACTTC. Encoded protein: CASSFVAGGSYEQYF.

This clone was found a few times. J is TRBJ2-2 and V is TRBV6-5, with D possibly being TRBD1 (6 bases). CDR3 length: 14 residues. Looked up from germline, CDR1 is MNHEY and CDR2 is SVGAGI. V lost 7 bases and J lost 1, with 10 bases in between. In DNA, the CDR3 is TGTGCCAGCACCCCGGACAGGAACACCGGGGAGCTGTTTTTT. Protein: CASTPDRNTGELFF.